These 21 T cell receptor beta chains came from one sample sequenced in a study of T cell responses to AZD1222 COVID-19 vaccine (TCRdb year 2021). The time point label corresponds to: baseline before first vaccination. Libraries came from the immunoSEQ multiplex PCR assay. What TCRdb holds here is the immuneACCESS table cut down to in-frame rearrangements. Part of the clones is not present; checked against another copy, under half of the missing clones reflect an unresolved V gene, and the others are unexplained. The sample table holds around 94,000 clones, of which roughly 84% were seen once. 15% to 20% of the sample goes to the ten largest clones. This material consisted of peripheral blood, taken on day 0 of AZD1222 vaccination. All receptors derive from an adult in good health.

This clone has a single count. This sequence joins TRBV7-9 and TRBJ1-2; 7 nucleotides align to TRBD1. Germline loops: CDR1 SEHNR, CDR2 FQNEAQ (reference sequence). The CDR3 loop spans 16 amino acids. Trimming at V came to 5 bases and at J to 8 bases, leaving 17 bases not matched to a gene. The CDR3 coding sequence is TGTGCCAGCAGCAAACGACAGGGAGTAGGAATTGGCGGCTACACCTTC. This codes for CASSKRQGVGIGGYTF.

The V and J genes are TRBV28 and TRBJ2-2; 9 bases line up with TRBD1. The CDR3 totals 16 residues. From germline, CDR1 is MDHEN and CDR2 SYDVKM. J lost 3 bases, V lost 10 bases, and 12 bases had no gene match. For the CDR3, the DNA is TGTGCCACTAACGGGGTAGGGACAGGGTACACCGGGGAGCTGTTTTTT. As protein: CATNGVGTGYTGELFF.

The chain recombines TRBV27 with TRBJ1-4; no reliable D call. The CDR3 length is 14 residues. Germline-derived CDR1 and CDR2 are MNHEY and SMNVEV (reference sequence). The V end lost 5 bases, the J end lost 10 bases, and 17 bases lay between the germline ends. The CDR3 region is CASSPDQAHIKLFF. DNA for the CDR3: TGTGCCAGCAGTCCTGATCAGGCACACATAAAACTGTTTTTT.

The V call is TRBV9, the J call TRBJ1-4; 9 positions agree with TRBD1. This CDR3 has 16 amino acids. Looked up from germline, CDR1 is SGDLS and CDR2 is YYNGEE. The V gene end was trimmed by 4 bases and the J gene end by 4 bases; junction bases not matched to a gene: 8. The CDR3 bases are TGTGCCAGCAGCAACAGGACAGGGGCCCTTAATGAAAAACTGTTTTTT. Translation gives CASSNRTGALNEKLFF.

This CDR3 is CASLPLLAGGETQYF. The CDR3 nucleotides read TGTGCCAGTCTACCCTTACTAGCGGGAGGAGAGACCCAGTACTTC. The chain combines TRBV25-1 with TRBJ2-5; 12 nucleotides match TRBD2. The V segment lost 9 bases and the J segment 4 bases; nucleotides outside the gene matches: 9. The CDR3 is made up of 15 amino acids. Germline V gene lookup returns CDR1 MGHDK and CDR2 SYGVNS.

Here the CDR3 reads CASSTAGPPYGYTF. For the CDR3, the DNA is TGTGCCAGTAGTACCGCGGGACCGCCGTATGGCTACACCTTC. The chain has TRBV19 and TRBJ1-2; D may be TRBD1 (5 bases). The CDR3 runs 14 residues. Germline loops: CDR1 LNHDA, CDR2 SQIVND (reference sequence). Trimming cost V 4 bases and J 5 bases, with 14 bases left between them.

This clone was seen a handful of times. This chain links TRBV7-3 with TRBJ1-1; D is unclear. With 4 bases removed from V and 0 bases from J, the gap between germline ends came to 9 bases. The CDR3 runs 14 residues. Germline CDR1 and CDR2: SGHTA and FQGTGA. The CDR3 coding sequence is TGTGCCAGCAGCTCAGGTGACATGAACACTGAAGCTTTCTTT. Its translation is CASSSGDMNTEAFF.

The V and J genes are TRBV9 and TRBJ2-2, with 10 nucleotides matching TRBD1. V was pared by 3 bases and J by 0 bases, with 2 bases of the junction left unmatched. The CDR3 length is 16 residues. The V gene's germline CDR1 is SGDLS and CDR2 YYNGEE. This CDR3 is CASSDGQGANTGELFF. The DNA for the CDR3 is TGTGCCAGCAGCGATGGACAGGGGGCGAACACCGGGGAGCTGTTTTTT.

This clone has just one count. This chain joins TRBV5-4 and TRBJ2-2; D might be TRBD2 (6 bases). Deletions cut 2 bases from V and 0 bases from J, with 8 bases between. CDR1 is SGHNT and CDR2 is YYREEE in the germline V gene (reference sequence). This CDR3 has 15 amino acids. This chain's CDR3 is CASSFPGANTGELFF. CDR3 nucleotides: TGTGCCAGCAGCTTTCCGGGGGCGAACACCGGGGAGCTGTTTTTT.

V is TRBV4-2 and J is TRBJ1-1, with no clear D. Per germline, CDR1 LGHNA and CDR2 YNFKEQ. Trimming removed 2 bases from V and 5 bases from J, with 9 bases in between. This CDR3 comprises 13 residues. The chain's CDR3 is CASSQLTRTEAFF. CDR3 sequence (DNA): TGTGCCAGCAGCCAACTGACGAGGACTGAAGCTTTCTTT.

This clone was seen more than once but under ten times. The chain combines TRBV19 with TRBJ2-7; 11 bases are a match to TRBD2. The CDR3 covers 15 residues. Per the germline V gene, CDR1 is LNHDA and CDR2 is SQIVND (reference sequence). V gave up 3 bases and J gave up 1 base; unmatched junction bases: 2. The chain's CDR3 is CASSILAGGSYEQYF. The CDR3 DNA reads as TGTGCCAGTAGTATCCTAGCGGGAGGTTCCTACGAGCAGTACTTC.

Remarks on this clone: Other DNA sequences from this sample encode an identical CDR3 as well. The gene calls are TRBV7-9 and TRBJ2-2; D is undetermined. The CDR3 covers 12 residues. Trimming removed 5 bases at V and 4 bases at J, with 5 bases between. Germline CDR1 and CDR2: SEHNR and FQNEAQ (reference sequence). The CDR3 DNA reads as TGTGCCAGCAGCCTAGGCACCGGGGAGCTGTTTTTT. This encodes CASSLGTGELFF.

The rearrangement links TRBV19 to TRBJ1-5; 7 bases agree with TRBD1. The CDR3 loop spans 15 amino acids. J gave up 6 bases and V 5 bases, and 10 bases lay outside the gene matches. Germline V CDR1 and CDR2: LNHDA, SQIVND (reference sequence). The CDR3 reads CASSAQGGRFQPQHF. CDR3 DNA: TGTGCCAGTAGTGCGCAGGGGGGGAGGTTTCAGCCCCAGCATTTT.

In the case of this clone: Other DNA sequences in the sample encode the same CDR3. The CDR3 reads CASSPQGDNEQFF. As DNA, the CDR3 is TGCGCCAGCAGCCCCCAAGGAGACAATGAGCAGTTCTTC. The chain is built from TRBV5-1 and TRBJ2-1; D not resolved. The germline gives CDR1 SGHRS, CDR2 YFSETQ. The CDR3 loop spans 13 amino acids. V was cut by 4 bases and J by 5 bases, with 10 bases left in between.

The chain couples TRBV5-8 to TRBJ2-3; the D gene is possibly TRBD1 (6 bases). Germline V gene sequence: CDR1 SGHTS, CDR2 YDEGEE. CDR3 length: 16 amino acids. V dropped 4 bases and J dropped 2 bases, with 17 bases sitting between them. CDR3 in DNA: TGTGCCAGCAGCAAAGCTCCCGGGACACTCACAGATACGCAGTATTTT. The encoded protein is CASSKAPGTLTDTQYF.

This clone was found once. The gene calls are TRBV4-1 and TRBJ1-2; D might be TRBD1 (5 bases). Germline V gene data show CDR1 as MGHRA and CDR2 as YSYEKL. The CDR3 sequence is 15 residues long. V lost 0 bases and J lost 4, with 12 bases in between. CDR3 DNA sequence: TGCGCCAGCAGCCAAGATCGGGGGGTAGGCTATGGCTACACCTTC. This encodes CASSQDRGVGYGYTF.

This sequence joins TRBV19 and TRBJ2-7; D perhaps matches TRBD2 (6 bases). Trimming removed 3 bases from V and 6 bases from J, with 12 bases in between. From germline, CDR1 is LNHDA and CDR2 SQIVND (reference sequence). The CDR3 extends over 13 amino acids. CDR3 in DNA: TGTGCCAGTAGTATGCGGGGCCGGGGCGAGCAGTACTTC. Amino acid sequence: CASSMRGRGEQYF.

This clone was seen only once. The V call is TRBV18, the J call TRBJ1-2; TRBD1 matches at 10 bases. Trimming cost V 2 bases and J 6 bases; bases outside gene matches: 3. The V gene's germline CDR1 is KGHSH and CDR2 LQKENI. The CDR3 sequence is 14 residues long. The CDR3 sequence: CASSPTGTGDGYTF. The CDR3 bases are TGTGCCAGCTCACCAACCGGGACAGGGGATGGCTACACCTTC. Full variable domain (missing parts from reference TRBV18 and TRBJ1-2): NAGVMQNPRHLVRRRGQEARLRCSPMKGHSHVYWYRQLPEEGLKFMVYLQKENIIDESGMPKERFSAEFPKEGPSILRIQQVVRGDSAAYFCASSPTGTGDGYTFGSGTRLTVV.

The chain is built from TRBV19 and TRBJ2-7; weak D call: TRBD1 (5 bases). With 10 bases removed from V and 1 base from J, the gap between germline ends came to 11 bases. Germline loops: CDR1 LNHDA, CDR2 SQIVND (reference sequence). CDR3 length: 12 residues. CDR3 nucleotide sequence: TGTGCCACCCGTACAGGTTCCTACGAGCAGTACTTC. Translation: CATRTGSYEQYF. The full variable domain, rest sourced from reference TRBV19 and TRBJ2-7, is DGGITQSPKYLFRKEGQNVTLSCEQNLNHDAMYWYRQDPGQGLRLIYYSQIVNDFQKGDIAEGYSVSREKKESFPLTVTSAQKNPTAFYLCATRTGSYEQYFGPGTRLTVT.

The J gene is TRBJ2-3, the V gene TRBV3-1 (or the pseudogene TRBV3-2); 9 bases match TRBD2. This CDR3 contains 19 residues. Germline V gives CDR1 LGHDT, CDR2 YNNKEL (reference sequence). Losses at the gene ends were 4 bases for V and 7 bases for J; bases not matched to a gene: 21. The CDR3 protein is CASSPNPLEVAGVFNTQYF. DNA of the CDR3: TGTGCCAGCAGCCCCAATCCCCTCGAGGTAGCGGGAGTATTCAATACGCAGTATTTT.

This chain joins TRBV29-1 and TRBJ2-7; 7 bases are a match to TRBD1. CDR1 is SQVTM and CDR2 is ANQGSEA in the germline V gene. The CDR3 spans 15 residues. J lost 0 bases, V lost 5 bases, and 10 bases had no gene match. In DNA form, the CDR3 reads TGCAGCGTTTATAGCACAGGGGAATTCTCCTACGAGCAGTACTTC. It encodes CSVYSTGEFSYEQYF.